This TCR beta chain was obtained from a study of neurological immune-mediated disorders. The CDR3 length is 17 residues. The V gene's germline CDR1 is MDHEN and CDR2 SYDVKM. V was cut by 4 bases and J by 0 bases, with 19 bases left in between. This clonotype was detected many times. The team produced cDNA through 5'RACE using 10-nucleotide random UMIs. TCRdb re-called the 5' RACE reads through MiXCR, storing one row per CDR3 protein. In the table there are 50,000 to 70,000 distinct CDR3 sequences, roughly 2.5% of which are singletons. Unsorted libraries were prepared from 2 million PBMCs that had been stored at -80 C.

The source material was PBMCs. This TCR came from a man between 50 and 59 years old with multiple sclerosis. The chain carries TRBV28 and TRBJ2-7, with a weak D call TRBD1 (5 bases). The DNA for the CDR3 is TGTGCCAGCAGTTCCCCGATACGACAGAAGAGCTCCTACGAGCAGTACTTC. This translates into CASSSPIRQKSSYEQYF. Full variable domain (outside the CDR3, taken from reference TRBV28 and TRBJ2-7): DVKVTQSSRYLVKRTGEKVFLECVQDMDHENMFWYRQDPGLGLRLIYFSYDVKMKEKGDIPEGYSVSREKKERFSLILESASTNQTSMYLCASSSPIRQKSSYEQYFGPGTRLTVT.